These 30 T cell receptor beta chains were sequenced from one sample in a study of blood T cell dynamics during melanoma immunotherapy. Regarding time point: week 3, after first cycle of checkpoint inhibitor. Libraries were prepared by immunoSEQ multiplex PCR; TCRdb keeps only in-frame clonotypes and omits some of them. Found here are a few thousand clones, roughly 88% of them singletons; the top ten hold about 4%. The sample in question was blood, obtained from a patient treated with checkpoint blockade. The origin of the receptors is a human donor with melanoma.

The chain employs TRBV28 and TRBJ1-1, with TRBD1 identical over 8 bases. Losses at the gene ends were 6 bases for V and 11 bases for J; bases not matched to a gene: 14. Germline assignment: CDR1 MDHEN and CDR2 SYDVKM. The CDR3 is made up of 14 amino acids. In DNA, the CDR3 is TGTGCCAGCAGCCCCGGGCAGGGGGCTCCCGCGGCTTTCTTT. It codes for CASSPGQGAPAAFF.

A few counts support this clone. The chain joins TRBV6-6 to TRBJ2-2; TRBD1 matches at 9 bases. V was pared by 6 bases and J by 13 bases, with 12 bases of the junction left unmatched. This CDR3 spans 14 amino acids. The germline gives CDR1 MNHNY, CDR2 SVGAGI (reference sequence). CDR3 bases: TGTGCCAGCAGCCACCGGGACAGGGCTGTCTGGCTGTTTTTT. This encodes CASSHRDRAVWLFF.

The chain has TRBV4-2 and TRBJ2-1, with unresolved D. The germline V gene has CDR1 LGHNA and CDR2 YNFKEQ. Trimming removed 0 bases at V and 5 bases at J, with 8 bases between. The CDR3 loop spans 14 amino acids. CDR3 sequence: CASSQDGGDNEQFF. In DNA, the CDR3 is TGTGCCAGCAGCCAAGATGGTGGGGACAATGAGCAGTTCTTC.

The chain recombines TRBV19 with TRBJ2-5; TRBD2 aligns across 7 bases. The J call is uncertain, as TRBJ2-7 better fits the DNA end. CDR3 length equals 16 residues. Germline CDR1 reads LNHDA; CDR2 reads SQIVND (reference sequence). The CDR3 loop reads CASSSVSGGLTYEQYF. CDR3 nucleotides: TGTGCCAGTAGTTCTGTTTCGGGAGGTCTAACCTACGAGCAGTACTTC.

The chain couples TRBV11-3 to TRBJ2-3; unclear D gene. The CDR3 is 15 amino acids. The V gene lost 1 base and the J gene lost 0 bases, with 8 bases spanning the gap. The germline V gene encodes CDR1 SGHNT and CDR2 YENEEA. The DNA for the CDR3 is TGTGCCAGCAGCTTAGGCCTTCTTAGCACAGATACGCAGTATTTT. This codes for CASSLGLLSTDTQYF.

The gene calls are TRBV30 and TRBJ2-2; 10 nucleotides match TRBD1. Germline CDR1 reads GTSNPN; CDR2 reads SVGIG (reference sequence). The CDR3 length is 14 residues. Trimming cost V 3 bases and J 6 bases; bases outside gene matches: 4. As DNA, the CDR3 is TGTGCCTGGAGGACCGGGACAGGGGCCGGGGAGCTGTTTTTT. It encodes CAWRTGTGAGELFF.

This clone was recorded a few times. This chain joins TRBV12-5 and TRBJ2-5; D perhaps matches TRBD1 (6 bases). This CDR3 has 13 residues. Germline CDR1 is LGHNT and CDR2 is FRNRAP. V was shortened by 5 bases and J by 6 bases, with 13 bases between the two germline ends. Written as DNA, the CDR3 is TGTGCTAGTGGTATCAGGGGTAGGCAGACCCAGTACTTC. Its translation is CASGIRGRQTQYF.

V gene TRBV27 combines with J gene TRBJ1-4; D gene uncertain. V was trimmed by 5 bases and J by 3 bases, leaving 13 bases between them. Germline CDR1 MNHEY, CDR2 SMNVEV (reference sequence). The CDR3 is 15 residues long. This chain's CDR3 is CASSPFPRANEKLFF. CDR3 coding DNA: TGTGCCAGCAGTCCCTTTCCTAGGGCTAATGAAAAACTGTTTTTT. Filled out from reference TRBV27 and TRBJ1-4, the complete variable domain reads EAQVTQNPRYLITVTGKKLTVTCSQNMNHEYMSWYRQDPGLGLRQIYYSMNVEVTDKGDVPEGYKVSRKEKRNFPLILESPSPNQTSLYFCASSPFPRANEKLFFGSGTQLSVL.

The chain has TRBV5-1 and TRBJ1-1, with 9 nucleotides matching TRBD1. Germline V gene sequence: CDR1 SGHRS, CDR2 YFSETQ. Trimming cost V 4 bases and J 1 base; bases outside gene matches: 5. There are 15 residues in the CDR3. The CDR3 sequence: CASSREGQGNTEAFF. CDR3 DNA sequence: TGCGCCAGCAGCCGTGAGGGACAGGGGAACACTGAAGCTTTCTTT.

CDR3 DNA: TGTGCCAGCAGCCAGACTAGCGGGAGTGCCAACGAGCAGTACTTC. Protein product: CASSQTSGSANEQYF. The chain couples TRBV4-2 to TRBJ2-5; 12 bases agree with TRBD2. The DNA end favors TRBJ2-7, so the J call may be wrong. Germline loops: CDR1 LGHNA, CDR2 YNFKEQ. This CDR3 has 15 residues.

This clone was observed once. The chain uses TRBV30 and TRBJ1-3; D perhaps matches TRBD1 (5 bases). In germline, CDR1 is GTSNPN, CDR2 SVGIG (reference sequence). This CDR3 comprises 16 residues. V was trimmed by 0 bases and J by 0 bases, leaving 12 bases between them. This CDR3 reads CAWSVWGSGSGNTIYF. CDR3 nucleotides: TGTGCCTGGAGTGTATGGGGGTCCGGCTCTGGAAACACCATATATTTT. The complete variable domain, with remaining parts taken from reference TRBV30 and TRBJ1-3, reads SQTIHQWPATLVQPVGSPLSLECTVEGTSNPNLYWYRQAAGRGLQLLFYSVGIGQISSEVPQNLSASRPQDRQFILSSKKLLLSDSGFYLCAWSVWGSGSGNTIYFGEGSWLTVV.

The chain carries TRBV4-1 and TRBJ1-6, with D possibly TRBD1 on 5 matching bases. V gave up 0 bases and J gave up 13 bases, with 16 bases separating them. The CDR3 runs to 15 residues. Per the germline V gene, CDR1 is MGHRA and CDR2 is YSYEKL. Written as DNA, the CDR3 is TGCGCCAGCAGCCAAGATCGGTGGCAGGGAATTCCCCTCCACTTT. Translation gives CASSQDRWQGIPLHF.

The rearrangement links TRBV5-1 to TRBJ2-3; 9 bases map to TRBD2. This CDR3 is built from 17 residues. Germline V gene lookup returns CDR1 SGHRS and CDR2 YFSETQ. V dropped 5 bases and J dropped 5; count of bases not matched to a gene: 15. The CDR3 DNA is TGCGCCAGCAGTAGACATTTAGCGGGAGATGGGGGAGATACGCAGTATTTT. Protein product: CASSRHLAGDGGDTQYF. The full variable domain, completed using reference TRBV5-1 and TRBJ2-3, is KAGVTQTPRYLIKTRGQQVTLSCSPISGHRSVSWYQQTPGQGLQFLFEYFSETQRNKGNFPGRFSGRQFSNSRSEMNVSTLELGDSALYLCASSRHLAGDGGDTQYFGPGTRLTVL.

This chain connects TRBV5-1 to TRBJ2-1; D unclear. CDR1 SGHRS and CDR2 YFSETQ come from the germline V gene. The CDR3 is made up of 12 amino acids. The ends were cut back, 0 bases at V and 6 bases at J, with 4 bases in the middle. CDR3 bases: TGCGCCAGCAGCTTGGCCTTCAATGAGCAGTTCTTC. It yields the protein CASSLAFNEQFF.

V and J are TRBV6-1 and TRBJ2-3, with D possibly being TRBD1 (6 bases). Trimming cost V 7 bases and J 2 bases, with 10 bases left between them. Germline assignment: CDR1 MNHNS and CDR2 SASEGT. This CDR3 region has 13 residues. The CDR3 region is CASTPGATDTQYF. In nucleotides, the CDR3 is TGTGCCAGCACCCCAGGGGCCACAGATACGCAGTATTTT.

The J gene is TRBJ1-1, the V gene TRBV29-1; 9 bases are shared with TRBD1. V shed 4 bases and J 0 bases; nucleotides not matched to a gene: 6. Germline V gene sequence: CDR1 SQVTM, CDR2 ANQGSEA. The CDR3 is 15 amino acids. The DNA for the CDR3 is TGCAGCGTTGCCCCGGGACAGGGCATGAACACTGAAGCTTTCTTT. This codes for CSVAPGQGMNTEAFF.

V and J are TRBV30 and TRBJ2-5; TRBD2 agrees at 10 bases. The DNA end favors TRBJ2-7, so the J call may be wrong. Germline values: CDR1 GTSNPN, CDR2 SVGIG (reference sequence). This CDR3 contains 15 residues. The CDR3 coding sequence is TGTGCCTGGAGTGCTATAGCGGGGGGAGGTGGCGAGCAGTACTTC. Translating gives CAWSAIAGGGGEQYF.

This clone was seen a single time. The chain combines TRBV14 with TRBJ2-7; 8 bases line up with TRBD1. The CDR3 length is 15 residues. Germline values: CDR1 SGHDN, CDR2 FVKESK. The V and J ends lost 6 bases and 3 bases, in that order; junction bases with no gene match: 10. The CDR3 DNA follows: TGTGCCAGCAGGCTACCACGAGACAGGGGCTACGAGCAGTACTTC. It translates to CASRLPRDRGYEQYF.

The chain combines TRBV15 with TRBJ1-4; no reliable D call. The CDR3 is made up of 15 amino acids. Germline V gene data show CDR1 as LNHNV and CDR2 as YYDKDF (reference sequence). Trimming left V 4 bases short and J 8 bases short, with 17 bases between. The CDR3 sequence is CATSTAIGIREKLFF. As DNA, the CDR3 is TGTGCCACCAGCACAGCTATTGGTATAAGGGAAAAACTGTTTTTT.

The CDR3 loop reads CASSPGVTDTQYF. The CDR3 bases are TGCGCCAGCAGCCCGGGCGTCACAGATACGCAGTATTTT. V and J are TRBV4-3 and TRBJ2-3; D remains unclear. This CDR3 is built from 13 residues. Between the trimmed V and J ends, which lost 4 bases and 2 bases, there was a span of 7 bases. Germline CDR1 reads LGHNA; CDR2 reads YSLEER.

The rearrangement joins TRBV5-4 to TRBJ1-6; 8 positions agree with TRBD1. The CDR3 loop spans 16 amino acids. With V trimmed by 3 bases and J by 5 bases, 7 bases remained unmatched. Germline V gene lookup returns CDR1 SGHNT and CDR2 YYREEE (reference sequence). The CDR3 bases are TGTGCCAGCAGCTCTTTGGACAGGGCTCATAATTCACCCCTCCACTTT. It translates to CASSSLDRAHNSPLHF.

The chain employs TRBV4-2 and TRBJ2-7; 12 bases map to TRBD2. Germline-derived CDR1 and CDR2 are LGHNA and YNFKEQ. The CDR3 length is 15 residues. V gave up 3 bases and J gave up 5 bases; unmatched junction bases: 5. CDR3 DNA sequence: TGTGCCAGCAGCCAGACTAGCGGGAGTGCCAACGAGCAGTACTTC. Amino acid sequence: CASSQTSGSANEQYF.

The CDR3 DNA is TGTGCCAGCTCCCCCGGGGGGAACATTCAGTACTTC. It encodes CASSPGGNIQYF. The chain couples TRBV9 to TRBJ2-4; 7 bases align to TRBD2. The CDR3 has 12 amino acids. V was clipped by 7 bases and J by 7 bases; unmatched bases: 5. CDR1 is SGDLS, CDR2 YYNGEE, per germline.

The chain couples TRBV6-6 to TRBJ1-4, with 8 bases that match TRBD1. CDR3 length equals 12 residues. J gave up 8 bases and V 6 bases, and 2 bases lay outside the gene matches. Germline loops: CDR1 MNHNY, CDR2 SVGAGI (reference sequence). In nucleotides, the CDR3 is TGTGCCAGCAGACAGGGGGAGGAAAAACTGTTTTTT. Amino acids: CASRQGEEKLFF.

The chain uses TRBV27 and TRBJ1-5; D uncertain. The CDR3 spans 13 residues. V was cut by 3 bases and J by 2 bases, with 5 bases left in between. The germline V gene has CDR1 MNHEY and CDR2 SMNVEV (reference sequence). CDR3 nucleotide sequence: TGTGCCAGCAGTTTGATGGGCAATCAGCCCCAGCATTTT. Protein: CASSLMGNQPQHF.

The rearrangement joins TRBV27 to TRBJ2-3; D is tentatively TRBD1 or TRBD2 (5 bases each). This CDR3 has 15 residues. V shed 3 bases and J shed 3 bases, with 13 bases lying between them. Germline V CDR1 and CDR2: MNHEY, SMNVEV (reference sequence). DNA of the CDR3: TGTGCCAGCAGTTTGCCAGGGAGTGGGACAGATACGCAGTATTTT. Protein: CASSLPGSGTDTQYF.

The CDR3 protein is CASSYNRDRSYEQYF. The CDR3 nucleotides read TGTGCCAGCAGTTACAATCGAGACAGATCCTACGAGCAGTACTTC. The chain links TRBV6-5 to TRBJ2-7; a possible D gene is TRBD1 (5 bases). Germline V gives CDR1 MNHEY, CDR2 SVGAGI. The CDR3 contains 15 residues. Trimming stripped 2 bases from V and 1 base from J, with 12 bases between.

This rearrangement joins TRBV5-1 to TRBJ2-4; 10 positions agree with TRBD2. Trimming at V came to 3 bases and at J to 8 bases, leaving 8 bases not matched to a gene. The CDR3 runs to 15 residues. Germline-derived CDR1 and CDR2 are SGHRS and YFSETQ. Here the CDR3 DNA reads TGCGCCAGCAGCTCCTCGACTAGCGGGTCCGACATTCAGTACTTC. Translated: CASSSSTSGSDIQYF. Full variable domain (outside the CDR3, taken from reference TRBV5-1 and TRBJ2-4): KAGVTQTPRYLIKTRGQQVTLSCSPISGHRSVSWYQQTPGQGLQFLFEYFSETQRNKGNFPGRFSGRQFSNSRSEMNVSTLELGDSALYLCASSSSTSGSDIQYFGAGTRLSVL.

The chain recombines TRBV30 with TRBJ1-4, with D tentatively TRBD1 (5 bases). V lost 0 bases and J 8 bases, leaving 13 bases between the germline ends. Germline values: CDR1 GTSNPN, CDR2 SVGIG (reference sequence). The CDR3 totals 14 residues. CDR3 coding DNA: TGTGCCTGGAGTGTGGGAGGGGATCGGGAAAAACTGTTTTTT. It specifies CAWSVGGDREKLFF.

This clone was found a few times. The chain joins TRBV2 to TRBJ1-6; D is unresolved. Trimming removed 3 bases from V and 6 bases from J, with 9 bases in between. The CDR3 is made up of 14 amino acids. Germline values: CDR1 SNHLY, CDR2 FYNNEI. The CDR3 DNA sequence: TGTGCCAGCAGTGAGATGGCCCCTAATTCACCCCTCCACTTT. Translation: CASSEMAPNSPLHF.